In its sample, the clone carrying this T cell receptor beta chain was seen many times. From the 5' RACE reads, TCRdb called clonotypes with MiXCR, one entry per CDR3 protein. This table has some 100,000 distinct CDR3 sequences, approximately 8.6% appearing once. The data were taken from a study of spatial heterogeneity in lung cancer. The overall study: Alpha-chain detections were consistently fewer than beta-chain detections among the sequences.

This CDR3 comprises 15 residues. Germline V gene data show CDR1 as LGHDT and CDR2 as YNNKEL (reference sequence). V gave up 2 bases and J gave up 1 base, with 11 bases separating them. Time point: sample taken at primary tumor resection. The authors sequenced whole RNA from tumor, nontumor lung or frozen PBMC without sorting. The source material was PBMCs, sampled at surgery. This sequence originates from a male donor with early-stage non-small cell lung cancer. The chain combines TRBV3-1 with TRBJ2-5; the D is unclear. The CDR3 reads CASSQLGRLQETQYF. CDR3 bases: TGTGCCAGCAGCCAATTAGGCCGGCTCCAAGAGACCCAGTACTTC.